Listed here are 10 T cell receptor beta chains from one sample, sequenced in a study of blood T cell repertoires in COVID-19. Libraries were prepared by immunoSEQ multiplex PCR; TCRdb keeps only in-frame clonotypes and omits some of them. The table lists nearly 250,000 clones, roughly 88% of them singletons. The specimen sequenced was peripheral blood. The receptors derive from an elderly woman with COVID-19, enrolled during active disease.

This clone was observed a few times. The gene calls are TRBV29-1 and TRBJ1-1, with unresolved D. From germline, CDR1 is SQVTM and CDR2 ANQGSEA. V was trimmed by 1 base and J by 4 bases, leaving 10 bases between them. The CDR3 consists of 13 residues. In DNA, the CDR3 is TGCAGCGTTGAAGCCCAGGCGGGCACTGAAGCTTTCTTT. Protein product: CSVEAQAGTEAFF.

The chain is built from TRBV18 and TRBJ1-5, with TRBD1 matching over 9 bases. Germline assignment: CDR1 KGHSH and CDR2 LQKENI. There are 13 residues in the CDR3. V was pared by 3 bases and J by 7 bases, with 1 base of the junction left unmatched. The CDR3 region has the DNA TGTGCCAGCTCACCGGGGACAGGGCAGCCCCAGCATTTT. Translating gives CASSPGTGQPQHF.

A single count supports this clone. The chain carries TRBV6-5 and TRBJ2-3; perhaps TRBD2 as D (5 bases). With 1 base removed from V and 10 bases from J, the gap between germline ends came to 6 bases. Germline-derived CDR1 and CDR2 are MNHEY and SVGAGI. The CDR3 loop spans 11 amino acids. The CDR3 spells CASSYLRAQYF. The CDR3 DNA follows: TGTGCCAGCAGTTACTTGAGGGCGCAGTATTTT.

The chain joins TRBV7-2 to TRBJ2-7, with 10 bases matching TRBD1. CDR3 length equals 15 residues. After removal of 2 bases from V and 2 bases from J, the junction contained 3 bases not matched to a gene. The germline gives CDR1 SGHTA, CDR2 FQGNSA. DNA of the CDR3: TGTGCCAGCAGCTTAACCGGGACAGGGGCCTACGAGCAGTACTTC. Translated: CASSLTGTGAYEQYF.

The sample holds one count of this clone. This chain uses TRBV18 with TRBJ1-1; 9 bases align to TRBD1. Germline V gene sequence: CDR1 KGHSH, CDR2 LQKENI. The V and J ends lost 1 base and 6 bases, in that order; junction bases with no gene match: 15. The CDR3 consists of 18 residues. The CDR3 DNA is TGTGCCAGCTCACCACTCACAGGGGGCGGAGGGGCTAACCCTGAAGCTTTCTTT. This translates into CASSPLTGGGGANPEAFF.

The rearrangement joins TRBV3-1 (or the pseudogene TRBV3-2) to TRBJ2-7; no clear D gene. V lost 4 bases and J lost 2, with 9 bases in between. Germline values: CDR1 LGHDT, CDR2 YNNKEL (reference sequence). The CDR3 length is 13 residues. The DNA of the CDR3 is TGTGCCAGCAGCCGCGGCCGCGCCTACGAGCAGTACTTC. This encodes CASSRGRAYEQYF.

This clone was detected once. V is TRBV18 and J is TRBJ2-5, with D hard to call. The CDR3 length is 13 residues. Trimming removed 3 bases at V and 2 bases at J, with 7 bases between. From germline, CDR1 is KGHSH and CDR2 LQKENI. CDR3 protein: CASSPAPQETQYF. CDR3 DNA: TGTGCCAGCTCACCGGCCCCTCAAGAGACCCAGTACTTC.

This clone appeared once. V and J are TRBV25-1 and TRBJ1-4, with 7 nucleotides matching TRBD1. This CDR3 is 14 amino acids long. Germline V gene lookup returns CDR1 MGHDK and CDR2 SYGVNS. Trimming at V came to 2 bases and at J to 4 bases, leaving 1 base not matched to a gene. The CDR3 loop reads CASSEGTVNEKLFF. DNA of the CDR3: TGTGCCAGCAGTGAAGGGACAGTTAATGAAAAACTGTTTTTT.

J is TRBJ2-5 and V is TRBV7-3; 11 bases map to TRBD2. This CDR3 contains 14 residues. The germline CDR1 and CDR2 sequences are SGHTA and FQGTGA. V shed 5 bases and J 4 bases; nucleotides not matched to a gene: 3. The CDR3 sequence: CASSVGLAGETQYF. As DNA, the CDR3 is TGTGCCAGCAGCGTCGGACTAGCGGGAGAGACCCAGTACTTC.

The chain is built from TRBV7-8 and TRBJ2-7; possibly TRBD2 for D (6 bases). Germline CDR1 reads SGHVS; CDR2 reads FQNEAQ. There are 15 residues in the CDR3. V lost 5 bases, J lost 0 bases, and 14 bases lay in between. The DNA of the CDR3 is TGTGCCAGCAGCGTCACTGCCGGGAGCTCCTACGAGCAGTACGTC. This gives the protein CASSVTAGSSYEQYV.